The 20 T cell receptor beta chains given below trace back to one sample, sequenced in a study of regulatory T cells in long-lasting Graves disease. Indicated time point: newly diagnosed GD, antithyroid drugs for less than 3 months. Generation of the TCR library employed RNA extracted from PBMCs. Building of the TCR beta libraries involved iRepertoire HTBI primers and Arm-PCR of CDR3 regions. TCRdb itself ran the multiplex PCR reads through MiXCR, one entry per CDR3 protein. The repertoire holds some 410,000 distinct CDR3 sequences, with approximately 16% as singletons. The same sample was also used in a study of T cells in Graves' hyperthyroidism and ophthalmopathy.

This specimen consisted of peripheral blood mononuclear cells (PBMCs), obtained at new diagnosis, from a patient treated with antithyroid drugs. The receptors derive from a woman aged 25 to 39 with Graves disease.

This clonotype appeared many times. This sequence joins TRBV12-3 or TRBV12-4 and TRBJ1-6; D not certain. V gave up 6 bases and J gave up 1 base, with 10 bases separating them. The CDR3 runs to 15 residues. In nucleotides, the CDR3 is TGTGCCAGCAGGTACAGAGAGTCCTATAATTCACCCCTCCACTTT. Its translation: CASRYRESYNSPLHF.

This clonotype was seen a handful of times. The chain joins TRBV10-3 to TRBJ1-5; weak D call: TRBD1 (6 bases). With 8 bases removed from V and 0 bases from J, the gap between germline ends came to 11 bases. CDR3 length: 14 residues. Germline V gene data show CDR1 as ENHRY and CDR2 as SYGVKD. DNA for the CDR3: TGTGCCATCCCAGGGGACCTTAGCAATCAGCCCCAGCATTTT. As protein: CAIPGDLSNQPQHF.

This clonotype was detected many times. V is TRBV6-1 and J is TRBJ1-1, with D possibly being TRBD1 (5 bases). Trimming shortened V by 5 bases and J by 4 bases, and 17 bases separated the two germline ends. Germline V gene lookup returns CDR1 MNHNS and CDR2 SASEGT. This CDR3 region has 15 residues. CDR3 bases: TGTGCCAGCAGTCGAAGGGGATGGGTCGCCACTGAAGCTTTCTTT. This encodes CASSRRGWVATEAFF.

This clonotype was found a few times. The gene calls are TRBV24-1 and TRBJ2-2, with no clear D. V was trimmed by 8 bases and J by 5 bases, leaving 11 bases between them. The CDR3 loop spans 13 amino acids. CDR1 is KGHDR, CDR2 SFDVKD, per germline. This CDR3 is CATINGRTGELFF. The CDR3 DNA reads TGTGCCACCATCAACGGACGGACCGGGGAGCTGTTTTTT.

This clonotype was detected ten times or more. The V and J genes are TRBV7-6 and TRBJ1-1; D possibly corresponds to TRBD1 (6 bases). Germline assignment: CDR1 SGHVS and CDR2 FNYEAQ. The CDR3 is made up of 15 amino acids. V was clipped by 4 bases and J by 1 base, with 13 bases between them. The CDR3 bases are TGTGCCAGCAGCTCAAGACAGGCGAGGAACACTGAAGCTTTCTTT. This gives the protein CASSSRQARNTEAFF.

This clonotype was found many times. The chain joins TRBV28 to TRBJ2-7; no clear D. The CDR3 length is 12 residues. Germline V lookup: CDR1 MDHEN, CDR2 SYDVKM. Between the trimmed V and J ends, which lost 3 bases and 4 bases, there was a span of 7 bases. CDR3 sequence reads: CASSFLNYEQYF. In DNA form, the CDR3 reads TGTGCCAGCAGTTTCCTCAATTACGAGCAGTACTTC. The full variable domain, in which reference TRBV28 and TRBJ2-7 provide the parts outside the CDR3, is DVKVTQSSRYLVKRTGEKVFLECVQDMDHENMFWYRQDPGLGLRLIYFSYDVKMKEKGDIPEGYSVSREKKERFSLILESASTNQTSMYLCASSFLNYEQYFGPGTRLTVT.

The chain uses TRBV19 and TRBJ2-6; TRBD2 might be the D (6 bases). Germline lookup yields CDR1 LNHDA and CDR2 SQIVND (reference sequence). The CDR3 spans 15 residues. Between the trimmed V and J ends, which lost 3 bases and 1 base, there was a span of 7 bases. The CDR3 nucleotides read TGTGCCAGTAGTATCGGGAGATCTGGGGCCAACGTCCTGACTTTC. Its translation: CASSIGRSGANVLTF.

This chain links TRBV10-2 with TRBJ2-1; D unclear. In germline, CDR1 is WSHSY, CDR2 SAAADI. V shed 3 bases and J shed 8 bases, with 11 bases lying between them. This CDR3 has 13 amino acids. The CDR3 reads CASSDYGTHEQFF. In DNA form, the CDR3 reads TGCGCCAGCAGTGACTACGGAACTCATGAGCAGTTCTTC.

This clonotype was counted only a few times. CDR3 sequence: CASSRDSIPGDYGYTF. The DNA for the CDR3 is TGTGCCAGCAGCCGGGACAGCATCCCCGGGGACTATGGCTACACCTTC. The V gene is TRBV7-9, the J gene TRBJ1-2; 7 bases are a match to TRBD1. CDR1 is SEHNR, CDR2 FQNEAQ, per germline (reference sequence). The CDR3 sequence is 16 residues long. V lost 5 bases and J lost 3; bases outside the gene matches: 12.

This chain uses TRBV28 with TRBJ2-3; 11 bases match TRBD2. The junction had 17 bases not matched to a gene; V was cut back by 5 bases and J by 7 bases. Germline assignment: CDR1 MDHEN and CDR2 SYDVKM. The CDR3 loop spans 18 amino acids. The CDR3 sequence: CASSPTILTSGIRYTQYF. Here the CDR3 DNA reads TGTGCCAGCAGTCCAACCATTTTGACTAGCGGGATCAGGTATACGCAGTATTTT. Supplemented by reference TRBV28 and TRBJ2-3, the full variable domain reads DVKVTQSSRYLVKRTGEKVFLECVQDMDHENMFWYRQDPGLGLRLIYFSYDVKMKEKGDIPEGYSVSREKKERFSLILESASTNQTSMYLCASSPTILTSGIRYTQYFGPGTRLTVL.

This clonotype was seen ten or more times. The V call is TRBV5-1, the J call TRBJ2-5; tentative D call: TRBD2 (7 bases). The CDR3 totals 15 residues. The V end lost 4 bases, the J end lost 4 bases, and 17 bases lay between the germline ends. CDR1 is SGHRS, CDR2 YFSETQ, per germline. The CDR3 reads CASSRTSGGRETQYF. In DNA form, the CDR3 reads TGCGCCAGCAGCCGGACCTCCGGGGGGCGAGAGACCCAGTACTTC.

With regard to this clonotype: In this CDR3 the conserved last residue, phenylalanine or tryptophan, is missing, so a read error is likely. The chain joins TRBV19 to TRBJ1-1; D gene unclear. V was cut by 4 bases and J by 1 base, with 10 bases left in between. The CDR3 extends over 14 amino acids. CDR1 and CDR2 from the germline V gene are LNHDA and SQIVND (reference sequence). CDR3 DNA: TGTGCCAGTAGTACGGGAATCGAGAACACTGAAGCTTTCCTT. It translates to CASSTGIENTEAFL.

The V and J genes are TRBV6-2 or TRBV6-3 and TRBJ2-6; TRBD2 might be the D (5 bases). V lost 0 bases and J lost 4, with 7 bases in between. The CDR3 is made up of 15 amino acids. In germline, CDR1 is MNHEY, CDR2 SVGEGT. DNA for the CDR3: TGTGCCAGCAGTTACTCGAGGGTAGGGGCCAACGTCCTGACTTTC. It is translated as CASSYSRVGANVLTF.

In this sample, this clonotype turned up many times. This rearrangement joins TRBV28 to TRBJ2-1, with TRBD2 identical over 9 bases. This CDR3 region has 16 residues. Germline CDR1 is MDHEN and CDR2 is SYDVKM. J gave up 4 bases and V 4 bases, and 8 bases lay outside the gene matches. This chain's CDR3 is CASSSPASGAYNEQFF. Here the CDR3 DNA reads TGTGCCAGCAGTTCTCCGGCTAGCGGGGCATACAATGAGCAGTTCTTC. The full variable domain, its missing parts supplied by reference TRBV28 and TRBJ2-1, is DVKVTQSSRYLVKRTGEKVFLECVQDMDHENMFWYRQDPGLGLRLIYFSYDVKMKEKGDIPEGYSVSREKKERFSLILESASTNQTSMYLCASSSPASGAYNEQFFGPGTRLTVL.

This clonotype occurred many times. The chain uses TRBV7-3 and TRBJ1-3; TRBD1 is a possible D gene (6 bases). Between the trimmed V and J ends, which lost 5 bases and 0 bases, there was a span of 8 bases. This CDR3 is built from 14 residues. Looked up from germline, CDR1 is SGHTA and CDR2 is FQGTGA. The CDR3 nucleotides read TGTGCCAGCAGCAGGGACATCTCTGGAAACACCATATATTTT. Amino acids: CASSRDISGNTIYF.

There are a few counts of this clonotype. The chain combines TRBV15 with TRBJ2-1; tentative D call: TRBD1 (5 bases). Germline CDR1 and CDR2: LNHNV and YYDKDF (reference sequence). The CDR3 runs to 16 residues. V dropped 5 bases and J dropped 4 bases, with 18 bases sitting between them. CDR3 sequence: CATSAKEGAKYNEQFF. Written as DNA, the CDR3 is TGTGCCACCAGCGCCAAGGAAGGGGCGAAATACAATGAGCAGTTCTTC.

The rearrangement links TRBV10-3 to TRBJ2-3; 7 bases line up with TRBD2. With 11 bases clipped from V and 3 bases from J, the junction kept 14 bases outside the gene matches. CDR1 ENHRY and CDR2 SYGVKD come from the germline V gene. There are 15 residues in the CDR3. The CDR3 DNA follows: TGTGCCGCCAAGAACTTGGCGGGAGAGACAGATACGCAGTATTTT. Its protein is CAAKNLAGETDTQYF.

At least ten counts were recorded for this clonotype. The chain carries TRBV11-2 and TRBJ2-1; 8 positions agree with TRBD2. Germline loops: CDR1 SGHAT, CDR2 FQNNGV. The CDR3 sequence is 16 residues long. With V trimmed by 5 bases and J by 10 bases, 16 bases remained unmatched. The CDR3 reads CASSPEEKLAATEQFF. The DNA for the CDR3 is TGTGCCAGCAGCCCAGAAGAGAAACTAGCGGCCACCGAGCAGTTCTTC.

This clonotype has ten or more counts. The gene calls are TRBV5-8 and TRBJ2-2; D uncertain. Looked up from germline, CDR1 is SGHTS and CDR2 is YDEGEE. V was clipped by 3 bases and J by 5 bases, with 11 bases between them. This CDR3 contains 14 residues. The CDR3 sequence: CASSSRLVTGELFF. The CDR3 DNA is TGTGCCAGCAGCTCCCGACTCGTGACCGGGGAGCTGTTTTTT.

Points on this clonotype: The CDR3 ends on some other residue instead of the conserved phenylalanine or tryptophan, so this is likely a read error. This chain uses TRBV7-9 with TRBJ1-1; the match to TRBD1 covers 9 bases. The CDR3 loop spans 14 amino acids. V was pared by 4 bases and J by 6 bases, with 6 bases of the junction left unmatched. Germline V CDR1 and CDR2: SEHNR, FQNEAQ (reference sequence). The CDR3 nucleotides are TGTGCCAGCAGCTCTGACAGGGGGACCTCTGAAGCTTTCCTT. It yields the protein CASSSDRGTSEAFL.